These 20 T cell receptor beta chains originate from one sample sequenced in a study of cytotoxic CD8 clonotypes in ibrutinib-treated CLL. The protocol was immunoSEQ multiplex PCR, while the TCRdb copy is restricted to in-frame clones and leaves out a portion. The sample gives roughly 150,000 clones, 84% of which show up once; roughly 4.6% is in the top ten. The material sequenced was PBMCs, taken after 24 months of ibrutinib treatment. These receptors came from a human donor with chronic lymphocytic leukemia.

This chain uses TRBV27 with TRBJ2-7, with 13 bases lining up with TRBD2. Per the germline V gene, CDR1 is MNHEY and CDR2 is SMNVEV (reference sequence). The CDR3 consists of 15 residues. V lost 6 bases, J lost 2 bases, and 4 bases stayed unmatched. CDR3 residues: CASSQGLAGPYEQYF. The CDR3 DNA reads TGTGCCAGCAGCCAGGGACTAGCGGGGCCCTACGAGCAGTACTTC.

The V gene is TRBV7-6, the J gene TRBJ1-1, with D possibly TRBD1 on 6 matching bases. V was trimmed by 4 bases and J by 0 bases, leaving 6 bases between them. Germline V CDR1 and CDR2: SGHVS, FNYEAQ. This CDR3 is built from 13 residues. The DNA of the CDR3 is TGTGCCAGCAGCTGGGACATGAACACTGAAGCTTTCTTT. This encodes CASSWDMNTEAFF. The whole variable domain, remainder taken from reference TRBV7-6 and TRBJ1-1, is GAGVSQSPRYKVTKRGQDVALRCDPISGHVSLYWYRQALGQGPEFLTYFNYEAQQDKSGLPNDRFSAERPEGSISTLTIQRTEQRDSAMYRCASSWDMNTEAFFGQGTRLTVV.

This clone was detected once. CDR3 sequence reads: CASSSSPWVAGVPDTQYF. CDR3 in DNA: TGTGCCAGCAGCTCTAGCCCCTGGGTGGCGGGAGTACCAGATACGCAGTATTTT. The rearrangement uses TRBV11-3 and TRBJ2-3; 7 bases are a match to TRBD2. There are 18 residues in the CDR3. Trimming at V came to 4 bases and at J to 4 bases, leaving 17 bases not matched to a gene. Germline CDR1 is SGHNT and CDR2 is YENEEA.

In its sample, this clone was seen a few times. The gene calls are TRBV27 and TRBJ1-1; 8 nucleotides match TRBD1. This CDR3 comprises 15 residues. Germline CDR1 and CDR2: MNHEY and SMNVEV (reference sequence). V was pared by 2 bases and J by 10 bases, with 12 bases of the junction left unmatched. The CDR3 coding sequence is TGTGCCAGCAGTTTACTTTCCGCAGGGGGCGGGGTAGCTTTCTTT. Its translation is CASSLLSAGGGVAFF.

The CDR3 protein is CASSRQGRTYEQYF. CDR3 bases: TGTGCCAGCAGCCGACAGGGGCGTACCTACGAGCAGTACTTC. The rearrangement links TRBV7-3 to TRBJ2-7, with 8 nucleotides matching TRBD1. Trimming cost V 5 bases and J 2 bases; bases outside gene matches: 5. The CDR3 length is 14 residues. Germline V gene data show CDR1 as SGHTA and CDR2 as FQGTGA.

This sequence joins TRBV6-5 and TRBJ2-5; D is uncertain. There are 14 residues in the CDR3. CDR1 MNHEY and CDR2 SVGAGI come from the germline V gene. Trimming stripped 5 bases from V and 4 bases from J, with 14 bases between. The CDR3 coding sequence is TGTGCCAGCAGTGTAGTTGTCGTGGGAGAGACCCAGTACTTC. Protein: CASSVVVVGETQYF.

The CDR3 is CASRMPGGQGGLGGYTF. In DNA form, the CDR3 reads TGTGCCAGCAGGATGCCCGGAGGACAGGGGGGGTTGGGTGGCTACACCTTC. This sequence joins TRBV27 and TRBJ1-2; 10 nucleotides line up with TRBD1. The CDR3 covers 17 residues. Germline V lookup: CDR1 MNHEY, CDR2 SMNVEV (reference sequence). Germline trimming cut 6 bases from V and 7 bases from J; bases unmatched to any gene: 17.

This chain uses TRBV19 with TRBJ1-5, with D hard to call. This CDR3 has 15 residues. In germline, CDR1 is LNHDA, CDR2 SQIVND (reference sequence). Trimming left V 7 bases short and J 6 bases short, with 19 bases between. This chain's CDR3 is CASNYYPTSFQPQHF. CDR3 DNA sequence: TGTGCCAGTAATTATTATCCGACGAGCTTTCAGCCCCAGCATTTT.

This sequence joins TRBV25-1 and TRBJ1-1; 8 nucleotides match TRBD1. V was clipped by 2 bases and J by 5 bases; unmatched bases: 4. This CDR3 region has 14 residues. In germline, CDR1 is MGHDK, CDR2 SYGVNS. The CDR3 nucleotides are TGTGCCAGCAGTGAAGCAGGGGGCCGGACTGAAGCTTTCTTT. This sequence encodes CASSEAGGRTEAFF.

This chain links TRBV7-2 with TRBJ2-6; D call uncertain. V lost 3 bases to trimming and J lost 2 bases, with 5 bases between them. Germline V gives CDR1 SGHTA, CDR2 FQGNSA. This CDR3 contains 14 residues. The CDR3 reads CASSFPTGANVLTF. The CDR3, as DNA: TGTGCCAGCAGCTTCCCGACTGGGGCCAACGTCCTGACTTTC.

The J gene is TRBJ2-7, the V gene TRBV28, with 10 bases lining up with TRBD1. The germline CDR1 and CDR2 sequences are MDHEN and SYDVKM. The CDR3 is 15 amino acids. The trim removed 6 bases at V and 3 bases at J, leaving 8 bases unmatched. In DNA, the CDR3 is TGTGCCAGCAGCTCCCACGGGACAGGGGACTACGAGCAGTACTTC. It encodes CASSSHGTGDYEQYF. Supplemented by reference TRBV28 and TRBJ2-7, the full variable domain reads DVKVTQSSRYLVKRTGEKVFLECVQDMDHENMFWYRQDPGLGLRLIYFSYDVKMKEKGDIPEGYSVSREKKERFSLILESASTNQTSMYLCASSSHGTGDYEQYFGPGTRLTVT.

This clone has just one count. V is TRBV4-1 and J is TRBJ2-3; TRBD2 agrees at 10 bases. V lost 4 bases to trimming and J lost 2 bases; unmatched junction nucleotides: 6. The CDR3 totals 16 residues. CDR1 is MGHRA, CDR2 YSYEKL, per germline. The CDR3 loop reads CASSRGLAINTDTQYF. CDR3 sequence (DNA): TGCGCCAGCAGCCGGGGACTAGCGATCAACACAGATACGCAGTATTTT.

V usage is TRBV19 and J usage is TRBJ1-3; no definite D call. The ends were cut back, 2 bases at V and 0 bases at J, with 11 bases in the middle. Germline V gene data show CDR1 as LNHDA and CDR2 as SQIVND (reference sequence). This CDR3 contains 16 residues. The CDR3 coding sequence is TGTGCCAGTAGTATAATTTTGGGGATCTCTGGAAACACCATATATTTT. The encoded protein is CASSIILGISGNTIYF.

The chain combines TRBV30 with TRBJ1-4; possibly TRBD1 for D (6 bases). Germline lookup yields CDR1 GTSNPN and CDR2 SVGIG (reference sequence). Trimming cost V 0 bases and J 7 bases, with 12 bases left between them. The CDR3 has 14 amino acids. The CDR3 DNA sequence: TGTGCCTGGAGTGTTCGACAGGTAGCTGAAAAACTGTTTTTT. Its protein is CAWSVRQVAEKLFF.

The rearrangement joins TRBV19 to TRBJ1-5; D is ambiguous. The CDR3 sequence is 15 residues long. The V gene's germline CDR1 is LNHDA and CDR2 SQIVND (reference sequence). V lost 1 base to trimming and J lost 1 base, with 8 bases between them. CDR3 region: CASSIGLWSNQPQHF. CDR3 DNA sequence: TGTGCCAGTAGTATAGGACTGTGGAGCAATCAGCCCCAGCATTTT. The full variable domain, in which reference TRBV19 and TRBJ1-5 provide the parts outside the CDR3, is DGGITQSPKYLFRKEGQNVTLSCEQNLNHDAMYWYRQDPGQGLRLIYYSQIVNDFQKGDIAEGYSVSREKKESFPLTVTSAQKNPTAFYLCASSIGLWSNQPQHFGDGTRLSIL.

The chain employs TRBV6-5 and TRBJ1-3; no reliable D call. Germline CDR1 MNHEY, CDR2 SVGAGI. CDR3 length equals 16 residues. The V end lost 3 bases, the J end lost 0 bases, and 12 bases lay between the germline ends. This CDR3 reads CASSYSRLSSGNTIYF. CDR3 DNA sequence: TGTGCCAGCAGTTATTCCAGATTGAGCTCTGGAAACACCATATATTTT.

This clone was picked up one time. In DNA, the CDR3 is TGTGCCAGCAGGCAAAACCGCGGGGCGAATGAAAAACTGTTTTTT. Its protein product is CASRQNRGANEKLFF. V gene TRBV16 combines with J gene TRBJ1-4; D is perhaps TRBD1 (5 bases). The germline V gene has CDR1 KGHSY and CDR2 FQNENV. The length of the CDR3 is 15 residues. V was clipped by 6 bases and J by 5 bases, with 16 bases between them.

CDR3 in amino acids: CASSRKTASSGNTIYF. The CDR3 nucleotides read TGTGCCAGCAGCAGAAAGACAGCCTCCTCTGGAAACACCATATATTTT. The chain carries TRBV21-1 and TRBJ1-3; the table assigns TRBD1, which was not confirmed against the DNA. TRBV21-1 corresponds to a pseudogene. This CDR3 spans 16 amino acids.

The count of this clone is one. CDR3 sequence: CASSEMSSPLHF. DNA of the CDR3: TGTGCCAGCAGTGAAATGAGTTCACCCCTCCACTTT. This chain connects TRBV25-1 to TRBJ1-6; no definite D call. The germline CDR1 and CDR2 sequences are MGHDK and SYGVNS. The CDR3 consists of 12 residues. Trimming shortened V by 2 bases and J by 9 bases, and 5 bases separated the two germline ends. The whole variable domain, filled in from reference TRBV25-1 and TRBJ1-6, reads EADIYQTPRYLVIGTGKKITLECSQTMGHDKMYWYQQDPGMELHLIHYSYGVNSTEKGDLSSESTVSRIRTEHFPLTLESARPSHTSQYLCASSEMSSPLHFGNGTRLTVT.

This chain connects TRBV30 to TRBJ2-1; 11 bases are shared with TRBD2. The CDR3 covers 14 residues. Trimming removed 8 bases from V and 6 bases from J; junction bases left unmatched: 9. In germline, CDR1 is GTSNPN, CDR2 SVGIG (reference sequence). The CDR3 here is CAGTSGRRFNEQFF. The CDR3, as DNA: TGTGCCGGTACTAGCGGGAGAAGGTTCAATGAGCAGTTCTTC.